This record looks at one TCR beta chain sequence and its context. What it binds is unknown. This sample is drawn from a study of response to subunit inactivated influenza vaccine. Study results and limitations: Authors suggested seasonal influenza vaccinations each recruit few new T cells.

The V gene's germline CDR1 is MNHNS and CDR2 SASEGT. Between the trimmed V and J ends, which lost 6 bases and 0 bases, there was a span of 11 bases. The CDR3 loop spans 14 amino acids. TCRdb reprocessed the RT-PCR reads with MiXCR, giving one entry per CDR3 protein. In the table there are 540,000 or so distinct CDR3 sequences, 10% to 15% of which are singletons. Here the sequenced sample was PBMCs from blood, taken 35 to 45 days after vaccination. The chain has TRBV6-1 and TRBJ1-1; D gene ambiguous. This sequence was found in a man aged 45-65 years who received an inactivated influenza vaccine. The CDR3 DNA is TGTGCCAGCAGCTCCACGGCAGTGAACACTGAAGCTTTCTTT. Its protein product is CASSSTAVNTEAFF.